The rows below give T cell receptor beta chains drawn from one sample of a study of cytomegalovirus exposure and HLA in healthy donors. Produced via immunoSEQ multiplex PCR; TCRdb's table is partial and in-frame only. The table shows some 200,000 clones, with approximately 84% occurring only once. Sample: PBMCs. The receptor source for this set is a woman in her forties in good health and CMV-seronegative. Each CDR3 is given with its conserved first and last residue. The D gene is left open where the match is weak. Expanded clones are given a class, and other clones once, few, many or no size at all.

v_call	j_call	d_call	clone_size	cdr3_aa	cdr3_nt
TRBV27	TRBJ1-4	NA	once	CASLNDNLNEKLFF	TGTGCCAGCCTGAACGACAACCTAAATGAAAAACTGTTTTTT
TRBV5-4	TRBJ1-2	NA	NA	CASSQDDRNYGYTF	TGTGCCAGCAGCCAAGATGACAGAAACTATGGCTACACCTTC
TRBV18	TRBJ2-1	NA	NA	CASSPNWAGLDNEQFF	TGTGCCAGCTCACCAAATTGGGCAGGGCTAGACAATGAGCAGTTCTTC
TRBV11-1	TRBJ1-3	NA	few	CASTAVSGNTIYF	TGTGCCAGCACCGCGGTCTCTGGAAACACCATATATTTT
TRBV5-1	TRBJ2-3	TRBD1	NA	CASSSGQGAPDTQYF	TGCGCCAGCAGCTCGGGACAGGGGGCTCCAGATACGCAGTATTTT
TRBV4-2	TRBJ2-1	NA	once	CASSQEGGGLGEQFF	TGTGCCAGCAGCCAAGAAGGGGGGGGGTTGGGTGAGCAGTTCTTC
TRBV2	TRBJ1-4	TRBD1	once	CASSTETGTNEKLFF	TGTGCCAGCAGTACCGAGACAGGGACTAATGAAAAACTGTTTTTT
TRBV27	TRBJ1-2	TRBD1	NA	CASSTTGDRHGYTF	TGTGCCAGCAGTACCACAGGGGATCGGCATGGCTACACCTTC
TRBV4-2	TRBJ1-4	TRBD1	once	CASSQSDREVNEKLFF	TGTGCCAGCAGCCAGTCGGACAGGGAAGTTAATGAAAAACTGTTTTTT
TRBV5-1	TRBJ2-1	TRBD2	once	CASRDSFGLAGGPSGNEQFF	TGCGCCAGCAGGGACAGCTTCGGACTAGCGGGGGGGCCAAGTGGCAATGAGCAGTTCTTC
TRBV5-1	TRBJ2-1	NA	NA	CASSLEGTPYNEQFF	TGCGCCAGCAGCTTGGAAGGGACACCATACAATGAGCAGTTCTTC
TRBV5-4	TRBJ2-5	TRBD1	few	CASSSGQVPEAQYF	TGTGCCAGCAGCTCGGGACAGGTACCTGAGGCCCAGTACTTC
TRBV28	TRBJ2-1	NA	NA	CASSSLRTGGGLAAYNEQFF	TGTGCCAGCAGTTCCCTGAGGACAGGGGGGGGACTAGCGGCTTACAATGAGCAGTTCTTC
TRBV14	TRBJ1-3	NA	NA	CASSQDRGNTIYF	TGTGCCAGCAGCCAAGATCGAGGCAACACCATATATTTT
TRBV9	TRBJ2-3	NA	NA	CASSAMTSTSTDTQYF	TGTGCCAGCAGCGCGATGACAAGCACTAGCACAGATACGCAGTATTTT
TRBV30	TRBJ1-1	NA	NA	CALRGGLGTEAFF	TGTGCCTTAAGGGGGGGTTTAGGAACTGAAGCTTTCTTT
TRBV7-9	TRBJ2-3	TRBD1	NA	CASSLGTDADTQYF	TGTGCCAGCAGCTTGGGGACAGATGCAGATACGCAGTATTTT
TRBV7-9	TRBJ1-6	NA	NA	CASTGGREVPLHF	TGTGCCAGCACTGGCGGCAGGGAGGTACCCCTCCACTTT
TRBV6-6	TRBJ2-3	NA	NA	CASSYSNPRDTQYF	TGTGCCAGCAGTTACTCGAACCCTAGAGATACGCAGTATTTT
TRBV4-3	TRBJ2-1	TRBD1	NA	CASSQGTGSHNEQFF	TGCGCCAGCAGCCAAGGGACAGGGAGCCACAATGAGCAGTTCTTC
TRBV4-1	TRBJ2-5	NA	NA	CASSHVRTGGPGYLETQYF	TGCGCCAGCAGCCACGTCCGAACGGGGGGCCCCGGTTATTTGGAGACCCAGTACTTC
TRBV7-3	TRBJ1-1	NA	NA	CASSLTSGSQGEAFF	TGTGCCAGCAGCTTAACCTCGGGGTCACAGGGCGAAGCTTTCTTT
TRBV30	TRBJ2-2	NA	NA	CAWTVLSGTGELFF	TGTGCCTGGACCGTCCTTTCGGGGACCGGGGAGCTGTTTTTT
TRBV4-2	TRBJ2-3	TRBD2	NA	CASSQDRTSGGVSHTDTQYF	TGTGCCAGCAGCCAAGATCGGACTAGCGGGGGGGTCTCCCACACAGATACGCAGTATTTT
TRBV10-2	TRBJ2-3	NA	NA	CASRQPGLYTDTQYF	TGCGCCAGCAGACAACCGGGACTTTACACAGATACGCAGTATTTT
TRBV6-1	TRBJ1-2	NA	NA	CASRLSNRGGYTF	TGTGCCAGCAGACTCTCTAACCGGGGTGGCTACACCTTC
TRBV7-2	TRBJ2-1	NA	NA	CASTPLKSEQFF	TGTGCCAGCACCCCCCTAAAATCTGAGCAGTTCTTC
TRBV6-5	TRBJ2-1	TRBD2	NA	CASRSSGRDNEQFF	TGTGCCAGCAGGTCTAGCGGTAGGGACAATGAGCAGTTCTTC